This TCR beta chain was identified in a study of blood T cell repertoires in COVID-19. Study-wide background: Samples representing acute and convalescent COVID-19 were sourced from the United States, Italy and Spain.

The repertoire was sequenced with immunoSEQ multiplex PCR; TCRdb's copy has only in-frame clones and lacks some. The sample lists roughly 150,000 clones; around 80% were seen once. Between the trimmed V and J ends, which lost 5 bases and 1 base, there was a span of 8 bases. The CDR3 loop spans 13 amino acids. CDR1 SGHTA and CDR2 FQGTGA come from the germline V gene. This clone has only one observation. The chain is built from TRBV7-3 and TRBJ1-1; tentative D call: TRBD1 (6 bases). The sample comprised PBMCs or T cells enriched from blood (not recorded which). The receptor's source is a woman aged 65 to 85 in a cohort exposed to, infected with or recovered from COVID-19 (not recorded which). This CDR3 reads CASSLTGNTEAFF. Written as DNA, the CDR3 is TGTGCCAGCAGCCTGACAGGGAACACTGAAGCTTTCTTT.